A few counts support the clone carrying this T cell receptor beta chain. Samples came from healthy bone marrow donors. There are 14 residues in the CDR3. Per the germline V gene, CDR1 is MRHNA and CDR2 is SNTAGT. V lost 6 bases, J lost 11 bases, and 16 bases stayed unmatched. It was with 60 Vbeta and 13 Jbeta primers that the PCR ran. Measured with immunoSEQ multiplex PCR; TCRdb has only the in-frame clones, and not every one. Here the sample spans around 170,000 clones, 80% to 85% being singletons. The data stem from a study of cytomegalovirus exposure and HLA in healthy donors. Material: PBMCs. The genes are TRBV6-4 and TRBJ2-7, with 7 bases aligning to TRBD1. The sequence was obtained from a man aged 35-49 years in good health and CMV-seropositive. The CDR3 bases are TGTGCCAGCAGCCCGGCCCCCGACAGGGCCAGGGAGTACTTC. The encoded protein is CASSPAPDRAREYF.